The rows below give T cell receptor beta chains drawn from one sample of a study of T cells in Graves' hyperthyroidism and ophthalmopathy. MiXCR was run by TCRdb on the multiplex PCR reads, yielding one entry per CDR3 protein. Here the sample spans 490,000 or so distinct CDR3 sequences, under 25% being singletons. Input material: blood. Receptors were obtained from a woman in her sixties or seventies with Graves' ophthalmopathy. Both conserved end residues are part of each CDR3. A D gene is named only where the DNA matches it firmly. A row's size may be missing; if present it is once, few, many or a size class.

D gene,V gene,clone size,J gene,CDR3 DNA,CDR3 protein
.,TRBV7-2,many,TRBJ2-1,TGTGCCAGCAGCCAGGGGGGCTACAATGAGCAGTTCTTC,CASSQGGYNEQFF
TRBD1,TRBV5-5,few,TRBJ2-3,TGTGCCAGCAGCTCTGGGACAGGGCGGGATACGCAGTATTTT,CASSSGTGRDTQYF
TRBD2,TRBV30,.,TRBJ2-5,TGTGCCTGGAGTCTAGCGGGAACCCAGCACTTC,CAWSLAGTQHF
.,TRBV12-5,few,TRBJ2-1,TGTGCTAGTGGTTTGGGAACAGGGGGGGACAATGAGCAGTTCTTC,CASGLGTGGDNEQFF
.,TRBV12-3/TRBV12-4,few,TRBJ2-7,TGTGCCAGCAGTCTACAGGGAGCGGAGCAGTACTTC,CASSLQGAEQYF
.,TRBV6-2/TRBV6-3,many,TRBJ2-7,TGTGCCAGCAGTTATCCTAGCCCCTACGAGCAGTACTTC,CASSYPSPYEQYF
.,TRBV6-1,.,TRBJ1-1,TGTGCCAGCAGCCGAATGGCCAGGCTGGGAGGCACTGAAGCTTTCTTT,CASSRMARLGGTEAFF
.,TRBV14,.,TRBJ2-5,TGTGCCAGCAGCCGATTAGGGCCCTTGGGAGGAGAGACCCAGTACTTC,CASSRLGPLGGETQYF
TRBD2,TRBV12-3/TRBV12-4,many,TRBJ2-5,TGTGCCAGCAGTTTTACCGGGAGGATCCAAGAGACCCAGTACTTC,CASSFTGRIQETQYF
.,TRBV5-1,many,TRBJ2-3,TGCGCCAGCAGCTTGGGGGGTCAGACTAGCACAGATACGCAGTATTTT,CASSLGGQTSTDTQYF
TRBD1,TRBV12-3/TRBV12-4,many,TRBJ2-7,TGTGCCAGCAGTTCCGGGACAGCTTTCTCCGAGCAGTACTTC,CASSSGTAFSEQYF
TRBD1,TRBV7-9,few,TRBJ1-2,TGTGCCAGCAGCGTCCCGGGACAGGGATCGGGCTATGGCTACACCTTC,CASSVPGQGSGYGYTF
.,TRBV27,many,TRBJ1-4,TGTGCCAGCAGTTTAAGACAGTTCAGTGGTGAAAAACTGTTTTTT,CASSLRQFSGEKLFF
TRBD2,TRBV3-1,.,TRBJ2-2,TGTGCCAGCAGCCAAGATAGCGGGTCCCCTGGCACCGGGGAGCTGTTTTTT,CASSQDSGSPGTGELFF
.,TRBV6-1,.,TRBJ2-2,TGTGCCAGCAGTTATGTGGGAGCGAACACCGGGGAGCTGTTTTTT,CASSYVGANTGELFF
.,TRBV5-1,few,TRBJ2-2,TGCGCCAGCAGCTTCGGCCCCCTCCCGAACACCGGGGAGCTGTTTTTT,CASSFGPLPNTGELFF
.,TRBV30,.,TRBJ2-3,TGTGCCTGGATGCCCATGGCAGATACGCAGTATTTT,CAWMPMADTQYF
TRBD1,TRBV7-9,.,TRBJ1-1,TGTGCCAGCAGCTTGACAGGGTATGAAGCTTTCTTT,CASSLTGYEAFF
TRBD1,TRBV28,many,TRBJ1-2,TGTGCCAGCAGAAAGACAGGGTTTTATGGCTACACCTTC,CASRKTGFYGYTF
TRBD1,TRBV12-3/TRBV12-4,many,TRBJ1-5,TGTGCCAGCAGTTCAGGGGGGTCTGGCCCCCAGCATTTT,CASSSGGSGPQHF
.,TRBV10-3,.,TRBJ1-2,TGTGCCATCAGTGGGAACGAGGGAGGCTACACCTTC,CAISGNEGGYTF
TRBD1,TRBV10-3,many,TRBJ2-3,TGTGCCACCAAGCGGCAGGGGGAAGGCACAGATACGCAGTATTTT,CATKRQGEGTDTQYF
.,TRBV12-3/TRBV12-4,many,TRBJ1-1,TGTGCCAGCAGTCCGTATCAGGCAGGGCTCCGGAACACTGAAGCTTTCTTT,CASSPYQAGLRNTEAFF
.,TRBV12-3/TRBV12-4,many,TRBJ2-3,TGTGCCAGCAGTTTAGCCCCGGGGGCCGATACGCAGTATTTT,CASSLAPGADTQYF
TRBD2,TRBV5-4,.,TRBJ2-3,TGTGCCAGCAGCACCGACCTAGCGGGAGGGGGTTATACGCAGTATTTT,CASSTDLAGGGYTQYF
TRBD1,TRBV6-1,few,TRBJ2-7,TGTGCCAGCAAACCGGGACAGGACTCCTACGAGCAGTACTTC,CASKPGQDSYEQYF
.,TRBV7-2,.,TRBJ2-5,TGTGCCAGCAGCCAAGACAGGTTAGAGACCCAGTACTTC,CASSQDRLETQYF
.,TRBV28,many,TRBJ2-1,TGTGCCAGCAGAGATCTTACCGGGGCCGACTCCTACAATGAGCAGTTCTTC,CASRDLTGADSYNEQFF
.,TRBV28,many,TRBJ1-5,TGTGCCAGCAGTTTTTTGGGGCGTCAGCCCCAGCATTTT,CASSFLGRQPQHF
.,TRBV20-1,few,TRBJ1-6,TGCAGTGCTAGCTTTGCCAGGGTCAATTCACCCCTCCACTTT,CSASFARVNSPLHF
TRBD2,TRBV9,.,TRBJ2-3,TGTGCCAGCAGCGAGCGGGAGCCCAGCACAGATACGCAGTATTTT,CASSEREPSTDTQYF
.,TRBV20-1,few,TRBJ1-5,TGCAGTGCCCTAGGCGGCCTCAATCAGCCCCAGCATTTT,CSALGGLNQPQHF
.,TRBV5-1,few,TRBJ2-7,TGCGCCAGCAGCTCGGACGGAGACTACGAGCAGTACTTC,CASSSDGDYEQYF
.,TRBV18,few,TRBJ1-2,TGTGCCAGCTCACCGCAGGACGGAACCTATGGCTACACCTTC,CASSPQDGTYGYTF
.,TRBV11-2,.,TRBJ2-7,TGTGCCAGCAGCTTAGCGGAGAGGGTGAGGGGGCAGTACTTC,CASSLAERVRGQYF